The T cell receptor (beta chain) under discussion was sequenced for a study of T cell responses to AZD1222 COVID-19 vaccine. Findings of the study overall: Variant regions that are unmutated are reportedly the target of nearly half of spike-specific TCRs. Most donors were white British, females outnumbered males, and clonal diversity was possibly underestimated.

Assay: immunoSEQ multiplex PCR; the TCRdb copy retains only in-frame clones and omits some. The sample holds under 40,000 clones, about 84% seen once. Of note for this clone: Its antigen is undetermined.

The CDR3 spans 16 residues. Germline values: CDR1 SEHNR, CDR2 FQNEAQ (reference sequence). The ends lost 2 bases at V and 9 bases at J; junction bases unmatched: 7. Sequencing used peripheral blood, obtained 28 days after the second AZD1222 dose. V is TRBV7-9 and J is TRBJ1-6; 10 bases map to TRBD1. This clonotype originated in an adult who received the AZD1222 COVID-19 vaccine. The CDR3 protein is CASSLSPGQGPSPLHF. CDR3 nucleotide sequence: TGTGCCAGCAGCTTATCCCCGGGACAGGGGCCTTCACCCCTCCACTTT.